The next 22 T cell receptor beta chains were all read from a single sample in a study of blood T cell repertoires in COVID-19. Sequencing was performed with immunoSEQ multiplex PCR; in TCRdb, only in-frame clones are kept and a portion is missing. The table has 280,000 or so clones, around 87% seen once. Sequencing was carried out using peripheral blood. These receptor sequences come from a woman aged 25 to 39 who had recovered from COVID-19.

About this clone: The same CDR3 is also encoded by other DNA sequences in this sample. The chain uses TRBV28 and TRBJ2-1, with D hard to call. The CDR3 consists of 15 residues. With 3 bases removed from V and 0 bases from J, the gap between germline ends came to 9 bases. The germline CDR1 and CDR2 sequences are MDHEN and SYDVKM. CDR3 amino acids: CASSLGSSSYNEQFF. The CDR3 DNA sequence: TGTGCCAGCAGTTTGGGCAGCAGCTCCTACAATGAGCAGTTCTTC.

The chain employs TRBV29-1 and TRBJ2-2, with TRBD1 matching over 10 bases. Germline CDR1 and CDR2: SQVTM and ANQGSEA. This CDR3 spans 13 amino acids. Trimming cost V 7 bases and J 3 bases; bases outside gene matches: 2. The CDR3 sequence: CSGGTGDTGELFF. The CDR3 nucleotides are TGCAGCGGTGGGACAGGGGACACCGGGGAGCTGTTTTTT.

In its sample, this clone was seen once. V is TRBV28 and J is TRBJ2-3; TRBD2 agrees at 10 bases. The CDR3 runs to 16 residues. V lost 0 bases to trimming and J lost 0 bases; unmatched junction nucleotides: 0. Germline V lookup: CDR1 MDHEN, CDR2 SYDVKM. CDR3 region: CASSLWTSGSTDTQYF. CDR3 sequence (DNA): TGTGCCAGCAGTTTATGGACTAGCGGGAGCACAGATACGCAGTATTTT.

The rearrangement joins TRBV10-3 to TRBJ1-1; a possible D gene is TRBD1 (6 bases). Germline-derived CDR1 and CDR2 are ENHRY and SYGVKD. V lost 10 bases and J lost 0, with 18 bases in between. The CDR3 runs to 15 residues. As DNA, the CDR3 is TGTGCCACGGGGGGCGGAGACCTAATGAACACTGAAGCTTTCTTT. This encodes CATGGGDLMNTEAFF.

The chain recombines TRBV2 with TRBJ1-1; no reliable D call. Trimming took off 7 bases at V and 0 bases at J, with 9 bases between the two ends. Germline V lookup: CDR1 SNHLY, CDR2 FYNNEI. This CDR3 is 13 amino acids long. Here the CDR3 DNA reads TGTGCCAGCATCGGGGATCTGAACACTGAAGCTTTCTTT. Amino acid sequence: CASIGDLNTEAFF.

V is TRBV2 and J is TRBJ1-5; D uncertain. The CDR3 runs to 13 residues. Per the germline V gene, CDR1 is SNHLY and CDR2 is FYNNEI. V was pared by 8 bases and J by 4 bases, with 12 bases between. CDR3 DNA sequence: TGTGCCAGCGAAATGGGCCAAAATCAGCCCCAGCATTTT. Amino acids: CASEMGQNQPQHF.

The rearrangement uses TRBV6-6 and TRBJ1-2; 8 bases are a match to TRBD1. CDR1 and CDR2 (germline): MNHNY, SVGAGI (reference sequence). The trim removed 8 bases at V and 3 bases at J, leaving 8 bases unmatched. The CDR3 is made up of 14 amino acids. CDR3 region: CASQVRGRDYGYTF. CDR3 in DNA: TGTGCCAGCCAAGTCAGGGGGCGCGACTATGGCTACACCTTC.

The chain employs TRBV19 and TRBJ2-5, with 10 bases aligning to TRBD1. V shed 7 bases, J shed 5 bases, and the junction held 7 bases outside the gene matches. The CDR3 length is 14 residues. Germline V gene lookup returns CDR1 LNHDA and CDR2 SQIVND (reference sequence). The CDR3 DNA reads as TGTGCCAGTATACGACAGGGGGCGGAGGAGACCCAGTACTTC. It specifies CASIRQGAEETQYF.

This sequence joins TRBV10-3 and TRBJ1-6; D may be TRBD1 (6 bases). V shed 11 bases and J shed 8 bases, with 13 bases lying between them. Germline CDR1 ENHRY, CDR2 SYGVKD. The CDR3 runs to 12 residues. This CDR3 is CASQGIDSPLHF. For the CDR3, the DNA is TGTGCCTCACAGGGAATCGATTCACCCCTCCACTTT.

This sequence joins TRBV27 and TRBJ1-5; D unresolved. V lost 6 bases and J lost 3, with 15 bases in between. The CDR3 is made up of 15 amino acids. Germline-derived CDR1 and CDR2 are MNHEY and SMNVEV (reference sequence). CDR3 in amino acids: CASRPQYGLNQPQHF. Here the CDR3 DNA reads TGTGCCAGCAGGCCCCAGTATGGTCTCAATCAGCCCCAGCATTTT.

This chain links TRBV18 with TRBJ1-1; 9 bases map to TRBD1. V was clipped by 6 bases and J by 5 bases; unmatched bases: 7. This CDR3 has 14 residues. From germline, CDR1 is KGHSH and CDR2 LQKENI. Here the CDR3 reads CASSWGQGGTEAFF. DNA of the CDR3: TGTGCCAGCTCTTGGGGACAGGGAGGAACTGAAGCTTTCTTT.

This chain uses TRBV19 with TRBJ1-1; D is perhaps TRBD1 (6 bases). From germline, CDR1 is LNHDA and CDR2 SQIVND (reference sequence). This CDR3 has 18 amino acids. V lost 3 bases and J lost 1, with 21 bases in between. CDR3 amino acids: CASSMVRGHYLANTEAFF. The CDR3 bases are TGTGCCAGTAGTATGGTCAGGGGTCACTATCTTGCGAACACTGAAGCTTTCTTT.

Here the CDR3 reads CASSKDSDSYEQYF. The CDR3 DNA sequence: TGCGCCAGCTCAAAGGACAGTGATTCCTACGAGCAGTACTTC. This chain links TRBV5-1 with TRBJ2-7; D perhaps matches TRBD1 (6 bases). The CDR3 sequence is 14 residues long. Trimming pared 7 bases from V and 1 base from J, leaving 15 bases between. Germline assignment: CDR1 SGHRS and CDR2 YFSETQ. The full variable domain, rest sourced from reference TRBV5-1 and TRBJ2-7, is KAGVTQTPRYLIKTRGQQVTLSCSPISGHRSVSWYQQTPGQGLQFLFEYFSETQRNKGNFPGRFSGRQFSNSRSEMNVSTLELGDSALYLCASSKDSDSYEQYFGPGTRLTVT.

The rearrangement joins TRBV10-3 to TRBJ2-3; D uncertain. The V end was cut by 8 bases, the J end by 1 base, with 4 bases between. CDR3 length: 11 residues. Looked up from germline, CDR1 is ENHRY and CDR2 is SYGVKD. CDR3 region: CAIGGTDTQYF. CDR3 coding DNA: TGTGCCATCGGAGGCACAGATACGCAGTATTTT.

This sequence joins TRBV14 and TRBJ1-6; TRBD1 matches 7 bases. V was pared by 1 base and J by 3 bases, with 3 bases of the junction left unmatched. The CDR3 consists of 16 residues. Germline CDR1 is SGHDN and CDR2 is FVKESK. CDR3 nucleotides: TGTGCCAGCAGCCAAGGGCGGGACAGCTATAATTCACCCCTCCACTTT. Translated, it gives CASSQGRDSYNSPLHF.

The chain carries TRBV4-3 and TRBJ1-5, with D possibly being TRBD1 (5 bases). Germline assignment: CDR1 LGHNA and CDR2 YSLEER. CDR3 length: 14 residues. Between the trimmed V and J ends, which lost 1 base and 2 bases, there was a span of 6 bases. CDR3 nucleotides: TGCGCCAGCAGCCAAGTCAGGGGCAATCAGCCCCAGCATTTT. As protein: CASSQVRGNQPQHF.

V is TRBV5-4 and J is TRBJ2-7, with 9 bases that match TRBD1. Germline loops: CDR1 SGHNT, CDR2 YYREEE (reference sequence). This CDR3 has 14 amino acids. The V and J ends lost 4 bases and 2 bases, in that order; junction bases with no gene match: 4. The CDR3 sequence: CASSVGQGTYEQYF. Here the CDR3 DNA reads TGTGCCAGCAGCGTGGGACAGGGAACCTACGAGCAGTACTTC.

The chain employs TRBV6-2 or TRBV6-3 and TRBJ2-2; the D gene is possibly TRBD2 (6 bases). The length of the CDR3 is 16 residues. Trimming stripped 0 bases from V and 6 bases from J, with 14 bases between. The V gene's germline CDR1 is MNHEY and CDR2 SVGEGT. The CDR3 nucleotides read TGTGCCAGCAGTTACTCTGGGGGGTCGGGCGCCGGGGAGCTGTTTTTT. Protein product: CASSYSGGSGAGELFF.

J is TRBJ2-7 and V is TRBV6-2 or TRBV6-3; D remains ambiguous. This CDR3 is built from 14 residues. Germline values: CDR1 MNHEY, CDR2 SVGEGT. The V end was cut by 2 bases, the J end by 3 bases, with 11 bases between. In nucleotides, the CDR3 is TGTGCCAGCAGTTACCTCGGCGGAAACTACGAGCAGTACTTC. Translating gives CASSYLGGNYEQYF.

A single count supports this clone. This chain uses TRBV19 with TRBJ1-2; 7 bases map to TRBD1. CDR3 length: 13 amino acids. Germline-derived CDR1 and CDR2 are LNHDA and SQIVND (reference sequence). Trimming cost V 8 bases and J 3 bases; bases outside gene matches: 6. CDR3 nucleotides: TGTGCCAGTCTGGACAGGTCAGACTATGGCTACACCTTC. The encoded protein is CASLDRSDYGYTF.

Here the CDR3 DNA reads TGTGCCAGCAGTTCCGGTAGGGGACTGATTAATGAAAAACTGTTTTTT. It is translated as CASSSGRGLINEKLFF. The rearrangement joins TRBV28 to TRBJ1-4; possible D gene TRBD1, 5 bases. The length of the CDR3 is 16 residues. Trimming left V 4 bases short and J 4 bases short, with 16 bases between. CDR1 and CDR2 (germline): MDHEN, SYDVKM.

The rearrangement joins TRBV6-6 to TRBJ1-3; 9 bases fit TRBD1. The V gene end was trimmed by 5 bases and the J gene end by 0 bases; junction bases not matched to a gene: 8. Germline V CDR1 and CDR2: MNHNY, SVGAGI (reference sequence). The CDR3 runs to 17 residues. CDR3 sequence: CASSPPTGGYSGNTIYF. Written as DNA, the CDR3 is TGTGCCAGCAGTCCACCGACAGGGGGATACTCTGGAAACACCATATATTTT.